This passage covers 20 T cell receptor beta chains from one sample sequenced in a study of blood T cell repertoires in COVID-19. TCRdb keeps only in-frame clones here, not all; method: immunoSEQ multiplex PCR. The sample yields 60,000 to 75,000 clones, around 80% seen once. Sequencing was done on a sample of peripheral blood. The receptors were gathered from a human donor in a cohort sampled during active COVID-19.

The V call is TRBV11-2, the J call TRBJ1-2; D ambiguous. The CDR3 is made up of 14 amino acids. Looked up from germline, CDR1 is SGHAT and CDR2 is FQNNGV. Between the trimmed V and J ends, which lost 3 bases and 0 bases, there was a span of 8 bases. The CDR3 is CASSFSETNYGYTF. For the CDR3, the DNA is TGTGCCAGCAGCTTCTCCGAGACTAACTATGGCTACACCTTC.

V gene TRBV18 combines with J gene TRBJ1-3; TRBD1 aligns across 8 bases. This CDR3 has 16 amino acids. Germline V gene data show CDR1 as KGHSH and CDR2 as LQKENI. J was trimmed by 0 bases and V by 4 bases; bases with no gene match: 5. Here the CDR3 reads CASSLGTGPSGNTIYF. The CDR3 DNA reads TGTGCCAGCTCACTCGGGACAGGCCCCTCTGGAAACACCATATATTTT.

V usage is TRBV18 and J usage is TRBJ2-5; tentatively, D is TRBD1 (6 bases). Trimming removed 5 bases from V and 2 bases from J, with 9 bases in between. From germline, CDR1 is KGHSH and CDR2 LQKENI. This CDR3 contains 13 residues. For the CDR3, the DNA is TGTGCCAGCTCATCAGGACAGCAAGAGACCCAGTACTTC. It specifies CASSSGQQETQYF.

The V call is TRBV19, the J call TRBJ1-6, with a possible D match to TRBD1 (5 bases). Germline V gives CDR1 LNHDA, CDR2 SQIVND (reference sequence). The CDR3 has 16 amino acids. V was trimmed by 7 bases and J by 10 bases, leaving 23 bases between them. The CDR3 region has the DNA TGTGCCAGTACGGCAAAAGGGGCCCGATCAGGGTCACCCCTCCACTTT. This codes for CASTAKGARSGSPLHF.

The gene calls are TRBV9 and TRBJ2-7; possibly TRBD2 for D (5 bases). Germline CDR1 SGDLS, CDR2 YYNGEE. The V gene lost 4 bases and the J gene lost 2 bases, with 10 bases spanning the gap. The CDR3 sequence is 13 residues long. CDR3 sequence reads: CASSRGDAYEQYF. The DNA for the CDR3 is TGTGCCAGCAGCCGGGGTGATGCCTACGAGCAGTACTTC.

The V gene is TRBV19, the J gene TRBJ2-1; D is unclear. This CDR3 is 15 amino acids long. V lost 3 bases, J lost 0 bases, and 9 bases lay in between. Looked up from germline, CDR1 is LNHDA and CDR2 is SQIVND (reference sequence). The CDR3 region has the DNA TGTGCCAGTAGTATTGCCGCGAGCTCCTACAATGAGCAGTTCTTC. This codes for CASSIAASSYNEQFF.

The rearrangement joins TRBV30 to TRBJ2-3, with 7 bases matching TRBD1. The CDR3 sequence is 15 residues long. CDR1 GTSNPN and CDR2 SVGIG come from the germline V gene (reference sequence). The junction had 6 bases not matched to a gene; V was cut back by 1 base and J by 2 bases. DNA for the CDR3: TGTGCCTGGAGTGGGACAGGCACACACACAGATACGCAGTATTTT. Translation gives CAWSGTGTHTDTQYF.

This chain links TRBV5-1 with TRBJ1-1; 7 nucleotides agree with TRBD1. The CDR3 runs 14 residues. The trim removed 2 bases at V and 1 base at J, leaving 2 bases unmatched. Germline V lookup: CDR1 SGHRS, CDR2 YFSETQ. CDR3 sequence: CASSLQGRNTEAFF. DNA of the CDR3: TGCGCCAGCAGCTTACAGGGGAGGAACACTGAAGCTTTCTTT.

This clone is a singleton in its sample. The chain joins TRBV11-2 to TRBJ2-7; possibly TRBD2 for D (6 bases). Germline V gene sequence: CDR1 SGHAT, CDR2 FQNNGV. This CDR3 has 12 residues. Trimming stripped 5 bases from V and 6 bases from J, with 11 bases between. The CDR3 here is CASSATSPEQYF. The CDR3 nucleotides read TGTGCCAGCAGCGCGACTAGTCCCGAGCAGTACTTC.

V usage is TRBV6-6 and J usage is TRBJ1-6; the D is unclear. The CDR3 loop spans 14 amino acids. Deletions cut 0 bases from V and 7 bases from J, with 7 bases between. CDR1 MNHNY and CDR2 SVGAGI come from the germline V gene (reference sequence). The DNA for the CDR3 is TGTGCCAGCAGTTACTCGAGGGAGAATTCACCCCTCCACTTT. Protein sequence: CASSYSRENSPLHF.

The rearrangement uses TRBV11-3 and TRBJ2-7; 13 bases map to TRBD2. Germline CDR1 SGHNT, CDR2 YENEEA. The CDR3 extends over 16 amino acids. V was clipped by 7 bases and J by 5 bases; unmatched bases: 11. In DNA, the CDR3 is TGTGCCAGCACTCTACGCTGGACTAGCGGGAGTGACGAGCAGTACTTC. It yields the protein CASTLRWTSGSDEQYF.

V is TRBV30 and J is TRBJ1-1, with 10 bases aligning to TRBD1. The CDR3 contains 13 residues. The germline V gene has CDR1 GTSNPN and CDR2 SVGIG (reference sequence). Unmatched junction bases numbered 7, after V lost 5 bases and J lost 7 bases. CDR3 in amino acids: CAWLGQGQSEAFF. CDR3 DNA sequence: TGTGCCTGGCTGGGACAGGGGCAAAGTGAAGCTTTCTTT. Complete variable domain (other parts from reference TRBV30 and TRBJ1-1): SQTIHQWPATLVQPVGSPLSLECTVEGTSNPNLYWYRQAAGRGLQLLFYSVGIGQISSEVPQNLSASRPQDRQFILSSKKLLLSDSGFYLCAWLGQGQSEAFFGQGTRLTVV.

V gene TRBV21-1 combines with J gene TRBJ1-1. TRBV21-1 is designated a pseudogene. The CDR3 has 14 amino acids. CDR3 in DNA: TGTGCCAGCAGCAAAGTGGCGGGCAACACTGAAGCTTTCTTT. Translating it yields CASSKVAGNTEAFF.

The chain uses TRBV21-1 and TRBJ1-5; the tabulated D call, TRBD1, remains unverified against the DNA. TRBV21-1 is flagged as a pseudogene. The CDR3 has 15 amino acids. CDR3 protein: CASSPTGVVNQPQHF. As DNA, the CDR3 is TGTGCCAGCAGCCCGACAGGGGTAGTGAATCAGCCCCAGCATTTT.

V is TRBV28 and J is TRBJ2-3; D call uncertain. Looked up from germline, CDR1 is MDHEN and CDR2 is SYDVKM. Trimming removed 11 bases at V and 7 bases at J, with 22 bases between. CDR3 length equals 14 residues. In DNA form, the CDR3 reads TGTGCCGGCCCGACTGCGTTCCGCCTCCATACGCAGTATTTT. It yields the protein CAGPTAFRLHTQYF. The variable domain in full, with the rest retrieved from reference TRBV28 and TRBJ2-3, is DVKVTQSSRYLVKRTGEKVFLECVQDMDHENMFWYRQDPGLGLRLIYFSYDVKMKEKGDIPEGYSVSREKKERFSLILESASTNQTSMYLCAGPTAFRLHTQYFGPGTRLTVL.

V usage is TRBV27 and J usage is TRBJ2-1, with TRBD2 identical over 9 bases. The trim removed 4 bases at V and 5 bases at J, leaving 12 bases unmatched. CDR1 is MNHEY, CDR2 SMNVEV, per germline (reference sequence). The CDR3 is 17 amino acids. DNA for the CDR3: TGTGCCAGCAGTTCCCTCAGCCCTAGCGGGGCCGACAATGAGCAGTTCTTC. This codes for CASSSLSPSGADNEQFF.

The chain employs TRBV3-1 (or the pseudogene TRBV3-2) and TRBJ1-2; TRBD1 aligns across 7 bases. The CDR3 extends over 13 amino acids. Per germline, CDR1 LGHDT and CDR2 YNNKEL (reference sequence). Trimming cost V 4 bases and J 6 bases; bases outside gene matches: 5. CDR3 sequence reads: CASSPQGVHGYTF. The CDR3 DNA reads as TGTGCCAGCAGCCCTCAGGGGGTCCATGGCTACACCTTC.

In the case of this clone: Additional DNA sequences in this sample encode the identical CDR3. The chain employs TRBV12-3 or TRBV12-4 and TRBJ1-2; D is perhaps TRBD1 (5 bases). The CDR3 contains 12 residues. Trimming pared 3 bases from V and 5 bases from J, leaving 7 bases between. The CDR3 is CASSFQGYGYTF. CDR3 in DNA: TGTGCCAGCAGTTTCCAGGGTTATGGCTACACCTTC.

This sequence joins TRBV18 and TRBJ2-7; a possible D gene is TRBD2 (6 bases). CDR3 length equals 15 residues. Trimming removed 3 bases at V and 2 bases at J, with 14 bases between. CDR1 is KGHSH, CDR2 LQKENI, per germline. The CDR3 DNA reads TGTGCCAGCTCACCGCCCGGGGGAACGCCCTACGAGCAGTACTTC. It is translated as CASSPPGGTPYEQYF.

This clone came up a few times. V is TRBV25-1 and J is TRBJ2-6; 7 positions match TRBD1. This CDR3 has 16 amino acids. Trimming took 5 bases from V and 0 from J; bases not matched to a gene: 4. Germline V gene sequence: CDR1 MGHDK, CDR2 SYGVNS. The CDR3 reads CASSPNRGSGANVLTF. CDR3 DNA: TGTGCCAGCAGTCCCAACAGGGGCTCTGGGGCCAACGTCCTGACTTTC.